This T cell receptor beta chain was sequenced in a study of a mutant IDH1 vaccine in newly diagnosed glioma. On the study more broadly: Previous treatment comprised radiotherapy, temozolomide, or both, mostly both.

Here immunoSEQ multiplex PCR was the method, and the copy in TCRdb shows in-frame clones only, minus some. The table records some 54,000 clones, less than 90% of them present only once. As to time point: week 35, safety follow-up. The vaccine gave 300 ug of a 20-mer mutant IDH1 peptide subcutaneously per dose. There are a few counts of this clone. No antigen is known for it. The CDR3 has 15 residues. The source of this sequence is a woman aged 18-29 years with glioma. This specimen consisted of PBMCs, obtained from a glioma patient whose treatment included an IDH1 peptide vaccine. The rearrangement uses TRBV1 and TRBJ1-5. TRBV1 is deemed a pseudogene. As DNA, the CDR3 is TGCACCAGCAGCCAAGTTGCAGCTAGCAATCAGCCCCAGCATTTT. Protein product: CTSSQVAASNQPQHF.